This T cell receptor (beta chain) was found in a study of a mutant IDH1 vaccine in newly diagnosed glioma. Study context: Earlier therapy was either radiotherapy, temozolomide, or both, and most got both.

Note on this clone: Its antigen is as yet unknown. Mismatch with germline at one junction end may stem from a read error.

Time point specified: week 47, end of study. Each vaccine dose was 300 ug of mutant IDH1 20-mer peptide, with topical imiquimod. New IDH1-mutant, ATRX-lost WHO grade 3 or 4 astrocytomas occurred in donors. Sequencing used immunoSEQ multiplex PCR; TCRdb keeps in-frame clones, though not all of them. The repertoire has tens of thousands of clones, under 90% of them found once; the top ten carry roughly 0.74%. Germline values: CDR1 SGHRS, CDR2 YFSETQ. The CDR3 is 12 residues long. The rearrangement uses TRBV5-1 and TRBJ2-3; D might be TRBD2 (6 bases). This receptor was taken from a woman aged 50 to 60 with glioma. Here the sequenced sample was PBMCs, taken from a glioma patient whose treatment included an IDH1 peptide vaccine. CDR3 nucleotides: TGCGCCAGCAGCTTGGGGCGGGGAATGGGGAATTTT. It specifies CASSLGRGMGNF.